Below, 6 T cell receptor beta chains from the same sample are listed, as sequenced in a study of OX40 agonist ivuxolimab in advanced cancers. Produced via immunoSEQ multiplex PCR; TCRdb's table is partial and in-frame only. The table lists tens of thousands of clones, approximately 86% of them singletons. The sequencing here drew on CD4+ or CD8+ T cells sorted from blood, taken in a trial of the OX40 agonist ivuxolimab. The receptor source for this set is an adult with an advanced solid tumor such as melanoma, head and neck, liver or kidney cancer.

CDR3 sequence: CAWSVPRGRSNSPLHF. The CDR3 DNA follows: TGTGCCTGGAGTGTTCCGCGGGGGCGTAGTAATTCACCCCTCCACTTT. This chain joins TRBV30 and TRBJ1-6; tentatively, D is TRBD1 (6 bases). The CDR3 has 16 residues. Germline V CDR1 and CDR2: GTSNPN, SVGIG (reference sequence). Trimming removed 0 bases from V and 6 bases from J, with 15 bases in between.

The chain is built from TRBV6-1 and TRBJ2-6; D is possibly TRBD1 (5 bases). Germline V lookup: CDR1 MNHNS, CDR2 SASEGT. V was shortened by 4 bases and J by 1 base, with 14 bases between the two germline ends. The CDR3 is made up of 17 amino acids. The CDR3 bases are TGTGCCAGCAGTGGATCGACAGCTTATTCTGGGGCCAACGTCCTGACTTTC. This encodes CASSGSTAYSGANVLTF.

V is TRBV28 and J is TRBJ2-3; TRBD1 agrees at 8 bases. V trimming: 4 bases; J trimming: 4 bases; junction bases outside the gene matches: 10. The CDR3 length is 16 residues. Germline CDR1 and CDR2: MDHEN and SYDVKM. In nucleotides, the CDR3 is TGTGCCAGCAGTTCCACCGCGACAGGGGCCCCAGATACGCAGTATTTT. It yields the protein CASSSTATGAPDTQYF. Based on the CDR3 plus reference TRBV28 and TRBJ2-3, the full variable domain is DVKVTQSSRYLVKRTGEKVFLECVQDMDHENMFWYRQDPGLGLRLIYFSYDVKMKEKGDIPEGYSVSREKKERFSLILESASTNQTSMYLCASSSTATGAPDTQYFGPGTRLTVL.

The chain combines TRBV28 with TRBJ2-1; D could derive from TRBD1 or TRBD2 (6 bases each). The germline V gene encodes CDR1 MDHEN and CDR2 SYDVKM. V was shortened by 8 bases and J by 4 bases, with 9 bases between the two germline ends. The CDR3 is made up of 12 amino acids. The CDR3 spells CASGGPYNEQFF. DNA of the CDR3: TGTGCCAGCGGGGGGCCATACAATGAGCAGTTCTTC.

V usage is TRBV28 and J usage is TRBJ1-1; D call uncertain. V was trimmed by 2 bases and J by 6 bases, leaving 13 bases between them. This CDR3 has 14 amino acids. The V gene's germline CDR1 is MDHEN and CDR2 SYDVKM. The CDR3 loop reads CASSLTSVTAEAFF. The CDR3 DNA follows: TGTGCCAGCAGTTTAACCTCAGTTACGGCTGAAGCTTTCTTT.

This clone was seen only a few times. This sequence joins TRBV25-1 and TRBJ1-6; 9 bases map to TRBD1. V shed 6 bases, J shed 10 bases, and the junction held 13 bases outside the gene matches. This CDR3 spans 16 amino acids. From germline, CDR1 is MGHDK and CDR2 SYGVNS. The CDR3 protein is CASRGQGVSQGSPLHF. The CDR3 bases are TGTGCCAGCAGGGGACAGGGTGTTAGTCAAGGATCACCCCTCCACTTT.